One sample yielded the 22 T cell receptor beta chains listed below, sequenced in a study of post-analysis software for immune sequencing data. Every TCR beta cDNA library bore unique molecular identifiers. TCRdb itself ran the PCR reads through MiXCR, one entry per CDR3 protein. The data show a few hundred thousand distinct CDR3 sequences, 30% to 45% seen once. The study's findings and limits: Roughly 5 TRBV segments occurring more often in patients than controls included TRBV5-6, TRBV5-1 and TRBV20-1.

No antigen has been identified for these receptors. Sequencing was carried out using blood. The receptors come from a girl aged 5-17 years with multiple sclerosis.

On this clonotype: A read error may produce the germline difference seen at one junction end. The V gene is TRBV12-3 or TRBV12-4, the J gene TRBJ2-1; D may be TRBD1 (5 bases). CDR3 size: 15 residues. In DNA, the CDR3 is TGTGCCAGCAGGTTAGCAGGGATCGGTCTCAATGAGCAGTTCTTC. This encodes CASRLAGIGLNEQFF.

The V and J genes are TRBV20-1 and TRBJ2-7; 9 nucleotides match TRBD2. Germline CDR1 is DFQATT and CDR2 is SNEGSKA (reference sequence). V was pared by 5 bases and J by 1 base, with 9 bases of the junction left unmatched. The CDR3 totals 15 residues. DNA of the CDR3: TGCAGTGCTGGCCCCGGGACTAGCTTATCCTACGAGCAGTACTTC. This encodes CSAGPGTSLSYEQYF.

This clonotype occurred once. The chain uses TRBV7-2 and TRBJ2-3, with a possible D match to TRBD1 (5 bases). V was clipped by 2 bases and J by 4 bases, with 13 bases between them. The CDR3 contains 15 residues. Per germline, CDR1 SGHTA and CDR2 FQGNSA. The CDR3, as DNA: TGTGCCAGCAGCTTAAGTATGGGGCAGGCAGATACGCAGTATTTT. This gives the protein CASSLSMGQADTQYF.

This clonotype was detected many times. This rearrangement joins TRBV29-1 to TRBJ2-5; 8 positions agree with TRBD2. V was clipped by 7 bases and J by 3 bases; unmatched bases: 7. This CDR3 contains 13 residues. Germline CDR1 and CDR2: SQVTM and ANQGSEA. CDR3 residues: CSASPGGEETQYF. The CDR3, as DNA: TGCAGCGCCTCCCCCGGGGGGGAAGAGACCCAGTACTTC.

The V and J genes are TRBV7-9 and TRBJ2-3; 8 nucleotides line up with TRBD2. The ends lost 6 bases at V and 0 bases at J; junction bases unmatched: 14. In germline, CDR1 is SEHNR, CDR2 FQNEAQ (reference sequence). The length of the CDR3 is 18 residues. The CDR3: CASRSNQRGSASTDTQYF. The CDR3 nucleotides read TGTGCCAGCAGGTCTAACCAGCGGGGGAGTGCTAGCACAGATACGCAGTATTTT. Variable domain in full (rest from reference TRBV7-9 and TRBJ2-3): DTGVSQNPRHKITKRGQNVTFRCDPISEHNRLYWYRQTLGQGPEFLTYFQNEAQLEKSRLLSDRFSAERPKGSFSTLEIQRTEQGDSAMYLCASRSNQRGSASTDTQYFGPGTRLTVL.

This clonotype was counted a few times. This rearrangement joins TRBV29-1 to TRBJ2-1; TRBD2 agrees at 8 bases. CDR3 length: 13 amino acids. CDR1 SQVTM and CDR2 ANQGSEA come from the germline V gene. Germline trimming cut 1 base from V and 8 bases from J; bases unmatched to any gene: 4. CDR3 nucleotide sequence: TGCAGCGTTGAAGGACTAGCGATCGATGAGCAGTTCTTC. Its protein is CSVEGLAIDEQFF.

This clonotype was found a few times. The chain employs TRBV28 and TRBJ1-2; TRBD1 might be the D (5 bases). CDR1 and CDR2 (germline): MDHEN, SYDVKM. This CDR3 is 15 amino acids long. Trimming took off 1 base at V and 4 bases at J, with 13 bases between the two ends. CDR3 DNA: TGTGCCAGCAGTTTATTCGGGACGGAGACCTATGGCTACACCTTC. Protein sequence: CASSLFGTETYGYTF.

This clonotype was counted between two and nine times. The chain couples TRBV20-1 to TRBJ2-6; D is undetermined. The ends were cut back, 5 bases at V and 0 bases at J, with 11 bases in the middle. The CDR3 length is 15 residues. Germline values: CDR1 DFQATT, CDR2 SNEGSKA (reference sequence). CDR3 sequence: CSAGRYSSGANVLTF. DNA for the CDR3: TGCAGTGCTGGACGTTATAGCTCTGGGGCCAACGTCCTGACTTTC.

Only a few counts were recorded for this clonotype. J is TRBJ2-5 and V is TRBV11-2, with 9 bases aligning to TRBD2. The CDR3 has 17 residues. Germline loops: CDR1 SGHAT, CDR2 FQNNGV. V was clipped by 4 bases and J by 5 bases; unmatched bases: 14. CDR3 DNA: TGTGCCAGCAGCTCAATCCGTAGCGGGGGAAGGGTCGAGACCCAGTACTTC. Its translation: CASSSIRSGGRVETQYF.

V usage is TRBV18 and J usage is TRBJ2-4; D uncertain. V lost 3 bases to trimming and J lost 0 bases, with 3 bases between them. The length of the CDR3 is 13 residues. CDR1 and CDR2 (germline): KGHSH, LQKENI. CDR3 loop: CASSPLAKNIQYF. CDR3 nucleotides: TGTGCCAGCTCACCGTTAGCCAAAAACATTCAGTACTTC.

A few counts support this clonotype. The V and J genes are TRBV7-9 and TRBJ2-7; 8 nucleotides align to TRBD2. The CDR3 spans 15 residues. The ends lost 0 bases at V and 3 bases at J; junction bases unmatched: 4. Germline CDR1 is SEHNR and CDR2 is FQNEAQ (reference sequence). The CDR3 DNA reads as TGTGCCAGCAGCTTAGCGTTGCGGGGGGACTACGAGCAGTACTTC. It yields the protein CASSLALRGDYEQYF.

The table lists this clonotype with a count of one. The CDR3 bases are TGCGCCAGCAGAAAAGCCGGCCTAGCGGAAGGGCAGTTCTTC. Encoded protein: CASRKAGLAEGQFF. The chain couples TRBV5-1 to TRBJ2-1, with 7 bases lining up with TRBD2. The CDR3 runs to 14 residues. With 5 bases clipped from V and 12 bases from J, the junction kept 14 bases outside the gene matches. Germline-derived CDR1 and CDR2 are SGHRS and YFSETQ.

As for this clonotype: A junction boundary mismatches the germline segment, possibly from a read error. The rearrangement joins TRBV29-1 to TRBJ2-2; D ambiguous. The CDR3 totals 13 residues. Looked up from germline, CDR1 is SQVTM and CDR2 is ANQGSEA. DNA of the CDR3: TGCAGCGTTGACGGGCAGTTCACCGGCGAGCTGTTTTTT. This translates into CSVDGQFTGELFF.

CDR3 bases: TGTGCCAGCAGCGATACCCGACAGGGGGCGGAAAAACTGTTTTTT. Its protein is CASSDTRQGAEKLFF. V is TRBV25-1 and J is TRBJ1-4; 10 bases map to TRBD1. Germline V gene lookup returns CDR1 MGHDK and CDR2 SYGVNS. V lost 6 bases, J lost 8 bases, and 9 bases stayed unmatched. CDR3 size: 15 residues. Looking up the rest from reference TRBV25-1 and TRBJ1-4 gives the full variable domain: EADIYQTPRYLVIGTGKKITLECSQTMGHDKMYWYQQDPGMELHLIHYSYGVNSTEKGDLSSESTVSRIRTEHFPLTLESARPSHTSQYLCASSDTRQGAEKLFFGSGTQLSVL.

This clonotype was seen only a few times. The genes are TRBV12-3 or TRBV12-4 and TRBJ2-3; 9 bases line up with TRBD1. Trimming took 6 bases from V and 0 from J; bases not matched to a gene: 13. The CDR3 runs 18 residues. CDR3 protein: CASRPHTTGGPSTDTQYF. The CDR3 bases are TGTGCCAGCAGACCTCACACGACAGGGGGACCGAGCACAGATACGCAGTATTTT.

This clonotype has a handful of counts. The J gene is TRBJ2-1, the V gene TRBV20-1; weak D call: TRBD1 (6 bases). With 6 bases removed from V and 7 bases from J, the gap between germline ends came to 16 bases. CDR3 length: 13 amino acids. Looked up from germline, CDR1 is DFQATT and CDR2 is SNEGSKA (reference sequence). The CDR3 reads CSARSRGGNEQFF. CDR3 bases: TGCAGTGCCCGGAGCAGGGGCGGAAATGAGCAGTTCTTC.

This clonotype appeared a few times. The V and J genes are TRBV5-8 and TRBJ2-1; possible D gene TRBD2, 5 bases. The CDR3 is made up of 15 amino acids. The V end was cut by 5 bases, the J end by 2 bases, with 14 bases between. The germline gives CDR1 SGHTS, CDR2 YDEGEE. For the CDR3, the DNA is TGTGCCAGCAGTCCCCGCGGGTTCACCTACAATGAGCAGTTCTTC. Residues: CASSPRGFTYNEQFF.

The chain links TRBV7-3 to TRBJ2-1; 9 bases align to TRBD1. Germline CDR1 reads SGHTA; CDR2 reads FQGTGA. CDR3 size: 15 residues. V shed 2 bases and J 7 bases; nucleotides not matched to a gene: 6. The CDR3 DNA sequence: TGTGCCAGCAGCTTATCGGGACAGGGCGGGAATGAGCAGTTCTTC. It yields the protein CASSLSGQGGNEQFF.

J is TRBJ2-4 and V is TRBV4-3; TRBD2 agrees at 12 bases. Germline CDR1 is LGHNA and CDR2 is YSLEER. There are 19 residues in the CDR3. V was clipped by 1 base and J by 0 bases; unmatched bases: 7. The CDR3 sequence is CASSQVWASGGAAKNIQYF. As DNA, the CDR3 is TGCGCCAGCAGCCAAGTCTGGGCTAGCGGGGGGGCAGCCAAAAACATTCAGTACTTC.

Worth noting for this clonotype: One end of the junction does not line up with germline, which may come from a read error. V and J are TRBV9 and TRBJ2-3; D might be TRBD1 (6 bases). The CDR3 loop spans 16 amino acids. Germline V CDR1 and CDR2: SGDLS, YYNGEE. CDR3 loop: CASSSRWTASTGTQYF. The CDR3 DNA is TGTGCCAGCAGCTCAAGATGGACAGCTAGCACAGGTACGCAGTATTTT.

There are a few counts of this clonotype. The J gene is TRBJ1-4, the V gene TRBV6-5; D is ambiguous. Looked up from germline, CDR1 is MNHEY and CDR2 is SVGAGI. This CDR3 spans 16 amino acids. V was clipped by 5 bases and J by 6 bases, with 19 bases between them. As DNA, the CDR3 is TGTGCCAGCAGTCCCAGATGGGTTACCTACTATGAAAAACTGTTTTTT. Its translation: CASSPRWVTYYEKLFF.

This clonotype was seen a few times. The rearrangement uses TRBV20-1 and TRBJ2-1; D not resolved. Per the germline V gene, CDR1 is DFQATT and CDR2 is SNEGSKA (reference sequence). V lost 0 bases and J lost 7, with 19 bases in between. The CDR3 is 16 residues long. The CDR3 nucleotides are TGCAGTGCTAGAGATCGGAACAAAATAAATAGGAATGAGCAGTTCTTC. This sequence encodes CSARDRNKINRNEQFF.